Following are 32 T cell receptor beta chains from one sample sequenced in a study of cytomegalovirus exposure and HLA in healthy donors. Measured with immunoSEQ multiplex PCR; TCRdb has only the in-frame clones, and not every one. The data show roughly 350,000 clones, more than 80% seen once. The sample consisted of PBMCs. The receptors derive from a woman aged 18-30 years in good health and CMV-seronegative.

This chain links TRBV6-5 with TRBJ2-7, with D possibly TRBD1 on 6 matching bases. Germline V gives CDR1 MNHEY, CDR2 SVGAGI. Trimming removed 4 bases from V and 3 bases from J, with 16 bases in between. This CDR3 has 15 residues. The CDR3 reads CASSSPPTGFYEQYF. CDR3 DNA: TGTGCCAGCAGTTCACCCCCGACAGGATTCTACGAGCAGTACTTC.

This clone was detected only a few times. This chain joins TRBV7-2 and TRBJ1-2; D is perhaps TRBD1 (5 bases). V lost 5 bases to trimming and J lost 0 bases, with 10 bases between them. The CDR3 spans 14 residues. The V gene's germline CDR1 is SGHTA and CDR2 FQGNSA. The CDR3 region has the DNA TGTGCCAGCAGCCCAGACAGTACTAACTATGGCTACACCTTC. It encodes CASSPDSTNYGYTF.

In its sample, this clone was seen once. V and J are TRBV6-1 and TRBJ1-1; D is ambiguous. The germline CDR1 and CDR2 sequences are MNHNS and SASEGT. The ends were cut back, 10 bases at V and 1 base at J, with 10 bases in the middle. The CDR3 is made up of 12 amino acids. The CDR3 spells CAISEQNTEAFF. The CDR3 nucleotides read TGTGCCATCAGCGAACAGAACACTGAAGCTTTCTTT.

The V gene is TRBV29-1, the J gene TRBJ1-1, with D perhaps matching TRBD1 (6 bases). Trimming took 5 bases from V and 10 from J, leaving 17 bases between them. Germline V gene sequence: CDR1 SQVTM, CDR2 ANQGSEA. The CDR3 is 12 residues long. DNA for the CDR3: TGCAGCGTTAATGCAGGGGATTTTGGAGCTTTCTTT. This translates into CSVNAGDFGAFF.

The table lists this clone with a count of one. The gene calls are TRBV11-1 and TRBJ2-7; no clear D. Germline CDR1 reads SGHAT; CDR2 reads FQDESV (reference sequence). V was cut by 1 base and J by 2 bases, with 9 bases left in between. The CDR3 runs 14 residues. Here the CDR3 reads CASSLVGVTYEQYF. In DNA, the CDR3 is TGTGCCAGCAGCTTAGTAGGAGTCACCTACGAGCAGTACTTC.

The rearrangement links TRBV28 to TRBJ1-1; TRBD1 is a possible D gene (5 bases). The CDR3 has 14 residues. Germline V gene lookup returns CDR1 MDHEN and CDR2 SYDVKM. V lost 7 bases and J 1 base, leaving 13 bases between the germline ends. The CDR3 here is CASIGRDSNTEAFF. The CDR3 coding sequence is TGTGCCAGCATTGGCAGGGACTCGAACACTGAAGCTTTCTTT.

The chain recombines TRBV11-2 with TRBJ2-3, with a possible D match to TRBD2 (5 bases). Between the trimmed V and J ends, which lost 1 base and 1 base, there was a span of 9 bases. Germline values: CDR1 SGHAT, CDR2 FQNNGV. CDR3 length equals 15 residues. CDR3 DNA sequence: TGTGCCAGCAGCTTAGGGGTGGGAGGCACAGATACGCAGTATTTT. Translating gives CASSLGVGGTDTQYF. The whole variable domain, filled in from reference TRBV11-2 and TRBJ2-3, reads EAGVAQSPRYKIIEKRQSVAFWCNPISGHATLYWYQQILGQGPKLLIQFQNNGVVDDSQLPKDRFSAERLKGVDSTLKIQPAKLEDSAVYLCASSLGVGGTDTQYFGPGTRLTVL.

This clone was counted once. The V call is TRBV7-8, the J call TRBJ2-1; TRBD2 aligns across 7 bases. Trimming removed 2 bases from V and 7 bases from J; junction bases left unmatched: 11. Germline CDR1 and CDR2: SGHVS and FQNEAQ. The CDR3 spans 16 residues. CDR3 nucleotide sequence: TGTGCCAGCAGCTTATGGGGGGGAATTAGTACAAATGAGCAGTTCTTC. This translates into CASSLWGGISTNEQFF.

V usage is TRBV29-1 and J usage is TRBJ2-7, with a possible D match to TRBD2 (5 bases). Germline V CDR1 and CDR2: SQVTM, ANQGSEA. The V end lost 6 bases, the J end lost 5 bases, and 20 bases lay between the germline ends. The CDR3 totals 14 residues. CDR3 protein: CSVRGSPGLDEQYF. CDR3 DNA sequence: TGCAGCGTAAGAGGGTCCCCAGGACTGGACGAGCAGTACTTC.

The J gene is TRBJ1-1, the V gene TRBV18, with 10 bases that match TRBD1. The CDR3 covers 15 residues. Germline V CDR1 and CDR2: KGHSH, LQKENI. Trimming removed 2 bases from V and 4 bases from J; junction bases left unmatched: 4. The CDR3 DNA sequence: TGTGCCAGCTCACCAGGGACAGGGGATGGCACTGAAGCTTTCTTT. This codes for CASSPGTGDGTEAFF.

The rearrangement joins TRBV27 to TRBJ2-1; no clear D gene. Germline CDR1 MNHEY, CDR2 SMNVEV (reference sequence). The V and J ends lost 6 bases and 8 bases respectively, with 17 bases between them. The CDR3 covers 14 residues. The CDR3 region has the DNA TGTGCCAGCAGCCCATATGAGCGTTTCTATGAGCAGTTCTTC. This encodes CASSPYERFYEQFF.

The chain joins TRBV4-3 to TRBJ2-1, with a weak D call TRBD2 (7 bases). This CDR3 contains 16 residues. The ends were cut back, 3 bases at V and 9 bases at J, with 21 bases in the middle. CDR1 is LGHNA and CDR2 is YSLEER in the germline V gene. The CDR3 nucleotides are TGCGCCAGCAGCCAGGGGGGGCCTAGTGTGAGGGGTGAGCAGTTCTTC. Encoded protein: CASSQGGPSVRGEQFF.

The table lists this clone with a count of one. This chain links TRBV28 with TRBJ2-3; D perhaps matches TRBD2 (7 bases). The CDR3 length is 19 residues. Looked up from germline, CDR1 is MDHEN and CDR2 is SYDVKM. Trimming shortened V by 5 bases and J by 4 bases, and 28 bases separated the two germline ends. CDR3 nucleotide sequence: TGTGCCAGCAGTCCCCCGGGGGGCAGCTTAAGACACCTCCCAGATACGCAGTATTTT. It codes for CASSPPGGSLRHLPDTQYF.

The chain links TRBV28 to TRBJ1-2; 8 bases map to TRBD1. With V trimmed by 8 bases and J by 4 bases, 12 bases remained unmatched. The germline gives CDR1 MDHEN, CDR2 SYDVKM. CDR3 length: 15 residues. The CDR3 DNA follows: TGTGCCAGCTATTCCCCGTCCGGACAGGGCTATGGCTACACCTTC. It specifies CASYSPSGQGYGYTF.

V gene TRBV30 combines with J gene TRBJ1-4, with D perhaps matching TRBD1 (5 bases). Germline V lookup: CDR1 GTSNPN, CDR2 SVGIG (reference sequence). The CDR3 contains 13 residues. V lost 0 bases and J 8 bases, leaving 10 bases between the germline ends. CDR3 in DNA: TGTGCCTGGAGTGTGACCGGGGGGGAAAAACTGTTTTTT. Protein product: CAWSVTGGEKLFF.

The chain recombines TRBV13 with TRBJ2-1; 12 positions match TRBD2. The CDR3 totals 16 residues. The junction had 5 bases not matched to a gene; V was cut back by 2 bases and J by 6 bases. The germline V gene has CDR1 PRHDT and CDR2 FYEKMQ (reference sequence). The CDR3 DNA reads as TGTGCCAGCAGCTTACCCGGACTAGCGGGATCCAATGAGCAGTTCTTC. It specifies CASSLPGLAGSNEQFF.

This clone was detected once. CDR3 sequence (DNA): TGTGCCAGCAGTACGGGAAGGTACAATGAGCAGTTCTTC. Protein: CASSTGRYNEQFF. This chain joins TRBV2 and TRBJ2-1; maybe TRBD2 (5 bases). The V end was cut by 5 bases, the J end by 4 bases, with 9 bases between. The CDR3 consists of 13 residues. CDR1 SNHLY and CDR2 FYNNEI come from the germline V gene.

The genes are TRBV27 and TRBJ2-1, with 9 positions matching TRBD2. The CDR3 length is 16 residues. J was trimmed by 5 bases and V by 5 bases; bases with no gene match: 10. The germline V gene encodes CDR1 MNHEY and CDR2 SMNVEV (reference sequence). CDR3 nucleotide sequence: TGTGCCAGCAGTCCAACCGGGACTAGCCGAAACAATGAGCAGTTCTTC. Protein sequence: CASSPTGTSRNNEQFF.

The gene calls are TRBV27 and TRBJ2-5; TRBD2 agrees at 10 bases. This CDR3 contains 14 residues. J gave up 5 bases and V 4 bases, and 4 bases lay outside the gene matches. CDR1 is MNHEY, CDR2 SMNVEV, per germline (reference sequence). This chain's CDR3 is CASSYGTSVETQYF. The CDR3 nucleotides are TGTGCCAGCAGTTATGGGACTAGCGTTGAGACCCAGTACTTC.

The chain combines TRBV20-1 with TRBJ2-1; a weak D match, TRBD2 (5 bases). The ends were cut back, 8 bases at V and 6 bases at J, with 11 bases in the middle. The CDR3 runs to 11 residues. Germline V CDR1 and CDR2: DFQATT, SNEGSKA (reference sequence). The CDR3 loop is CSSKRFNEQFF. CDR3 nucleotide sequence: TGCAGTAGCAAGCGGTTCAATGAGCAGTTCTTC.

This clone was seen only once. A much more abundant neighbour one base away suggests this may be a read error. The rearrangement joins TRBV27 to TRBJ2-7; 11 bases map to TRBD2. J lost 3 bases, V lost 4 bases, and 2 bases had no gene match. This CDR3 is 14 amino acids long. CDR1 and CDR2 from the germline V gene are MNHEY and SMNVEV (reference sequence). CDR3 in amino acids: CASSSGTSGYEQYF. In DNA, the CDR3 is TGTGCCAGCAGTTCCGGGACTAGCGGCTACGAGCAGTACTTC.

In DNA form, the CDR3 reads TGTGCCAGCAGTTCCTCAACAGGGGCTTGGGAGACCCAGTACTTC. Protein: CASSSSTGAWETQYF. The genes are TRBV25-1 and TRBJ2-5; TRBD1 aligns across 7 bases. J was trimmed by 5 bases and V by 5 bases; bases with no gene match: 11. The CDR3 has 15 residues. The germline CDR1 and CDR2 sequences are MGHDK and SYGVNS. Full variable domain (remainder filled in from reference TRBV25-1 and TRBJ2-5): EADIYQTPRYLVIGTGKKITLECSQTMGHDKMYWYQQDPGMELHLIHYSYGVNSTEKGDLSSESTVSRIRTEHFPLTLESARPSHTSQYLCASSSSTGAWETQYFGPGTRLLVL.

The chain employs TRBV11-2 and TRBJ2-7; 7 bases line up with TRBD1. CDR1 is SGHAT and CDR2 is FQNNGV in the germline V gene. The CDR3 covers 13 residues. V was pared by 8 bases and J by 2 bases, with 6 bases of the junction left unmatched. Written as DNA, the CDR3 is TGTGCCAGCTTAAAGACAGGGACCTACGAGCAGTACTTC. Encoded protein: CASLKTGTYEQYF.

About this clone: Within the sample, other DNA sequences also encode this same CDR3. The V and J genes are TRBV6-5 and TRBJ2-7; TRBD2 agrees at 10 bases. The CDR3 is made up of 16 amino acids. Germline CDR1 is MNHEY and CDR2 is SVGAGI. V lost 0 bases and J lost 1; bases outside the gene matches: 3. The CDR3 sequence is CASSYSPSGSSYEQYF. The CDR3 region has the DNA TGTGCCAGCAGTTACTCTCCTAGCGGGAGTTCCTACGAGCAGTACTTC.

This clone was recorded at least ten times. The rearrangement joins TRBV6-6 to TRBJ2-2; the match to TRBD2 covers 7 bases. The trim removed 2 bases at V and 7 bases at J, leaving 4 bases unmatched. There are 14 residues in the CDR3. The germline V gene has CDR1 MNHNY and CDR2 SVGAGI (reference sequence). CDR3 DNA: TGTGCCAGCAGTTACAACGGGGAGGGCGGGGAGCTGTTTTTT. It is translated as CASSYNGEGGELFF.

In its sample, this clone was seen once. The chain combines TRBV7-8 with TRBJ2-2, with 11 bases matching TRBD2. Germline trimming cut 5 bases from V and 6 bases from J; bases unmatched to any gene: 8. Germline V gene data show CDR1 as SGHVS and CDR2 as FQNEAQ. The CDR3 length is 16 residues. The CDR3 DNA is TGTGCCAGCAGCATATCACTAGCGGGAGTCCCCGGGGAGCTGTTTTTT. Amino acids: CASSISLAGVPGELFF.

This chain connects TRBV28 to TRBJ2-7; D unclear. Trimming took 6 bases from V and 0 from J, leaving 12 bases between them. In germline, CDR1 is MDHEN, CDR2 SYDVKM. The CDR3 contains 14 residues. The CDR3 here is CASSTLGSSYEQYF. As DNA, the CDR3 is TGTGCCAGCAGCACCCTAGGCAGCTCCTACGAGCAGTACTTC.

The chain recombines TRBV6-5 with TRBJ1-2; 7 bases map to TRBD1. Losses at the gene ends were 5 bases for V and 0 bases for J; bases not matched to a gene: 0. The CDR3 is made up of 13 amino acids. Germline loops: CDR1 MNHEY, CDR2 SVGAGI. CDR3 nucleotide sequence: TGTGCCAGCAGTGGACAGGCTAACTATGGCTACACCTTC. Encoded protein: CASSGQANYGYTF.

This clone showed up just once. The chain recombines TRBV6-5 with TRBJ1-1; possible D gene TRBD1, 6 bases. The CDR3 covers 14 residues. V lost 6 bases to trimming and J lost 4 bases, with 15 bases between them. Germline values: CDR1 MNHEY, CDR2 SVGAGI. CDR3 in DNA: TGTGCCAGCAGGGGGGGAGGGGGGACCACTGAAGCTTTCTTT. It translates to CASRGGGGTTEAFF.

The V and J genes are TRBV6-5 and TRBJ2-7; D ambiguous. The CDR3 is made up of 12 amino acids. Per the germline V gene, CDR1 is MNHEY and CDR2 is SVGAGI. V gave up 5 bases and J gave up 7 bases, with 12 bases separating them. The CDR3 region has the DNA TGTGCCAGCAGTAGGTCGGGTTTAGAGCAGTACTTC. This encodes CASSRSGLEQYF.

The chain has TRBV28 and TRBJ2-5; 11 bases are shared with TRBD2. CDR3 size: 14 residues. Per the germline V gene, CDR1 is MDHEN and CDR2 is SYDVKM. With V trimmed by 2 bases and J by 4 bases, 0 bases remained unmatched. Written as DNA, the CDR3 is TGTGCCAGCAGTTTAGGACTAGCGGGAGAGACCCAGTACTTC. As protein: CASSLGLAGETQYF.

The chain has TRBV7-2 and TRBJ2-7, with D perhaps TRBD1 (6 bases). The ends were cut back, 1 base at V and 3 bases at J, with 13 bases in the middle. The CDR3 loop spans 15 amino acids. Per the germline V gene, CDR1 is SGHTA and CDR2 is FQGNSA. The CDR3 nucleotides read TGTGCCAGCAGCTTAGACAGGGACAAGGTCTACGAGCAGTACTTC. This codes for CASSLDRDKVYEQYF.